Shown below are 3 T cell receptor beta chains from a single sample sequenced in a study of blood T cell repertoires in COVID-19. Libraries were prepared by immunoSEQ multiplex PCR; TCRdb keeps only in-frame clonotypes and omits some of them. The table has over 85,000 clones, approximately 90% seen once. Sequenced input: peripheral blood. Receptor source: a woman aged 50 to 65 with COVID-19, enrolled during active disease.

The chain recombines TRBV2 with TRBJ2-3, with 14 bases that match TRBD2. V lost 6 bases, J lost 4 bases, and 3 bases stayed unmatched. The length of the CDR3 is 15 residues. Germline assignment: CDR1 SNHLY and CDR2 FYNNEI. In nucleotides, the CDR3 is TGTGCCAGCAGGAGACTAGCGGGGGGGCCAGATACGCAGTATTTT. It translates to CASRRLAGGPDTQYF.

V is TRBV28 and J is TRBJ2-5; TRBD2 agrees at 9 bases. The germline CDR1 and CDR2 sequences are MDHEN and SYDVKM. The trim removed 6 bases at V and 0 bases at J, leaving 14 bases unmatched. The CDR3 loop spans 18 amino acids. CDR3 nucleotides: TGTGCCAGCAGCCCCCGGGGGAGTAGCGGGGGCCACCAAGAGACCCAGTACTTC. This encodes CASSPRGSSGGHQETQYF.

The chain recombines TRBV7-9 with TRBJ1-1; 8 nucleotides line up with TRBD1. The CDR3 runs to 14 residues. The ends lost 5 bases at V and 1 base at J; junction bases unmatched: 3. CDR1 SEHNR and CDR2 FQNEAQ come from the germline V gene (reference sequence). CDR3 amino acids: CASSGTGGNTEAFF. DNA of the CDR3: TGTGCCAGCAGCGGTACAGGGGGGAACACTGAAGCTTTCTTT. Variable domain in full (rest from reference TRBV7-9 and TRBJ1-1): DTGVSQNPRHKITKRGQNVTFRCDPISEHNRLYWYRQTLGQGPEFLTYFQNEAQLEKSRLLSDRFSAERPKGSFSTLEIQRTEQGDSAMYLCASSGTGGNTEAFFGQGTRLTVV.